Included here is one TCR beta chain sequence, with context. The antigen remains unidentified. The CDR3 end lies 3 residues beyond the end of the read and is filled in from the germline J gene. Produced via immunoSEQ multiplex PCR; TCRdb's table is partial and in-frame only. The specimen's table records 25,000 to 30,000 clones. The data were taken from a study of T cells in women clearing cervical HPV infection. Study-wide points: Repertoire richness, not evenness, was significantly elevated in CIN3+ cases versus controls.

CDR1 SGHDT and CDR2 YYEEEE come from the germline V gene. The CDR3 totals 14 residues. The rearrangement joins TRBV5-6 to TRBJ2-3; 10 nucleotides match TRBD2. The sample comprised blood buffy coat. This TCR was sampled from a woman aged 18 to 69 with a cervical HPV16 infection that either progressed to CIN3+ or cleared (not recorded which). CDR3 protein: CASSFSGRLETQYF. The DNA read from the CDR3 is TGTGCCAGCAGCTTTAGCGGGAGGCTTGAGACG.